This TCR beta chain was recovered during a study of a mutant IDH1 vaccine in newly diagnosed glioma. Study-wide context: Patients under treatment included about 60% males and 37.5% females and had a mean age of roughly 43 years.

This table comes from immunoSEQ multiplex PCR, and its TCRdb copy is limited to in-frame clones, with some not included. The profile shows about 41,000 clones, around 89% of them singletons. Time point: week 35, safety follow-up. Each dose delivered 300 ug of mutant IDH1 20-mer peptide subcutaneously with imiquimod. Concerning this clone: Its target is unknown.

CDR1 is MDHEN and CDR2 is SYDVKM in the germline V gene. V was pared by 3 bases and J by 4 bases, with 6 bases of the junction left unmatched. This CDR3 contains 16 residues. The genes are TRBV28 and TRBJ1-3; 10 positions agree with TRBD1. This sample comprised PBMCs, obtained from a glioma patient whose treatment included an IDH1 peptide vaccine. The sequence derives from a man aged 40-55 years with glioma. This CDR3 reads CASSLPTGQGGNTIYF. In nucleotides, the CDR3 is TGTGCCAGCAGTTTGCCAACGGGACAGGGGGGAAACACCATATATTTT.